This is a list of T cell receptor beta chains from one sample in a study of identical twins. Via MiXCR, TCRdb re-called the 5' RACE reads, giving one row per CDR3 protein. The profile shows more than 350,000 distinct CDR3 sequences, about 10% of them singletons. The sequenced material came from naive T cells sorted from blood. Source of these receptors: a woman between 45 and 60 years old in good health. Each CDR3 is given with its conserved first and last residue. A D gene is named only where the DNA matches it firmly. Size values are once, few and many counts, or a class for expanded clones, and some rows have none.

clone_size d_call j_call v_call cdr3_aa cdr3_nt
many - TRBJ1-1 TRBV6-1 CATKVGALNTEAFF TGTGCCACCAAGGTGGGGGCGTTGAACACTGAAGCTTTCTTT
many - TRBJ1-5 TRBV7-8 CASSVNREQPQHF TGTGCCAGCAGCGTTAACAGGGAACAGCCCCAGCATTTT
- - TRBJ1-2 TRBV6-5 CASSYGVRAGRGYTF TGTGCCAGCAGTTACGGTGTCAGGGCGGGGAGAGGCTACACCTTC
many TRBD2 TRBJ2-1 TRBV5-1 CASSFSGTSGRPYNEQFF TGCGCCAGCAGCTTCTCCGGGACTAGCGGGAGACCCTACAATGAGCAGTTCTTC
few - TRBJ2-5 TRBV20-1 CSAGASQETQYF TGCAGTGCTGGAGCCAGCCAAGAGACCCAGTACTTC
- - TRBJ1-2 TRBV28 CASSLFGGIYGYTF TGTGCCAGCAGTTTATTTGGGGGTATCTATGGCTACACCTTC
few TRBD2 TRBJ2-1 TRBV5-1 CASSADSGSSYNEQFF TGCGCCAGCAGCGCGGATAGCGGGAGCTCCTACAATGAGCAGTTCTTC
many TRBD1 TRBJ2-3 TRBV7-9 CASIQGAPTDTQYF TGTGCCAGCATCCAGGGGGCTCCCACAGATACGCAGTATTTT
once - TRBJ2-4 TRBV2 CASSEQRGLAKNIQYF TGTGCCAGCAGCGAGCAGAGGGGTCTAGCCAAAAACATTCAGTACTTC
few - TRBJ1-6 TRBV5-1 CASRGGNSPLHF TGCGCCAGCCGGGGCGGTAATTCACCCCTCCACTTT
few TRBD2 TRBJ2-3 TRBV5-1 CASSLVGLAESTDTQYF TGCGCCAGCAGCTTGGTGGGACTAGCGGAGAGCACAGATACGCAGTATTTT
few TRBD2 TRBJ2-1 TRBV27 CASSLPGLAGAYQFF TGTGCCAGCAGTTTACCGGGACTAGCGGGGGCATACCAGTTCTTC
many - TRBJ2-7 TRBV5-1 CASSLRTSSYEQYF TGCGCCAGCAGCTTAAGGACGAGCTCCTACGAGCAGTACTTC
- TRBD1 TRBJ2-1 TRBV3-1 CASSQELGTGLSEQFF TGTGCCAGCAGCCAAGAGCTAGGGACAGGGCTGAGTGAGCAGTTCTTC
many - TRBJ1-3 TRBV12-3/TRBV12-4 CASSFWGIGNTIYF TGTGCCAGCAGTTTCTGGGGGATCGGAAACACCATATATTTT
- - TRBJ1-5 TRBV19 CASSGAGDLNQPQHF TGTGCCAGTAGTGGGGCAGGGGATCTTAATCAGCCCCAGCATTTT
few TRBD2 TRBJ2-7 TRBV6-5 CASSPGSGTFEQYF TGTGCCAGCAGTCCGGGGAGCGGGACCTTCGAGCAGTACTTC
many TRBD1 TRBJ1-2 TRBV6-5 CASSPGQDYGYTF TGTGCCAGCAGTCCGGGACAGGACTATGGCTACACCTTC
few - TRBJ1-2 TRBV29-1 CSVEDPPGSGYTF TGCAGCGTTGAAGATCCCCCAGGGTCTGGCTACACCTTC
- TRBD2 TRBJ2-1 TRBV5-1 CASSLEVSGSSYNEQFF TGCGCCAGCAGCTTGGAGGTTAGCGGGAGTTCCTACAATGAGCAGTTCTTC
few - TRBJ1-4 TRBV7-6 CASSSDATNEKLFF TGTGCCAGCAGCTCGGACGCAACTAATGAAAAACTGTTTTTT
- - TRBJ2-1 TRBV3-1 CASSQVLGTQQFF TGTGCCAGCAGCCAAGTTCTTGGCACTCAGCAGTTCTTC
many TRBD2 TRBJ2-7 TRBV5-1 CASSLTSAYEQYF TGCGCCAGCAGCCTGACTAGCGCCTACGAGCAGTACTTC
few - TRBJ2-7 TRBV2 CASTPTTWSYEQYF TGTGCCAGCACTCCGACAACCTGGTCATACGAGCAGTACTTC
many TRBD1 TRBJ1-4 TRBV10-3 CAISAGQGGNEKLFF TGTGCCATCAGTGCCGGACAGGGGGGCAATGAAAAACTGTTTTTT
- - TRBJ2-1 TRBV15 CATSRDVGIPEQFF TGTGCCACCAGCAGAGATGTTGGTATTCCTGAGCAGTTCTTC
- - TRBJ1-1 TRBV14 CASSQSVSTEAFF TGTGCCAGCAGCCAATCAGTGAGCACTGAAGCTTTCTTT
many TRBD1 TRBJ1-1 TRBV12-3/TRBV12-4 CASSLWTGGPEAFF TGTGCCAGCAGTTTATGGACAGGGGGACCTGAAGCTTTCTTT
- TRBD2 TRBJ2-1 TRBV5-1 CASSHLSGIMSNEQFF TGCGCCAGCAGCCATCTAAGCGGGATAATGTCCAATGAGCAGTTCTTC
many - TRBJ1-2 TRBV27 CASRTGTPAGGYTF TGTGCCAGCAGGACCGGGACTCCAGCGGGTGGCTACACCTTC
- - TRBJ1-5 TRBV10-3 CAISELLHQPQHF TGTGCCATCAGTGAGTTGCTACATCAGCCCCAGCATTTT
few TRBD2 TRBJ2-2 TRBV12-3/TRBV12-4 CASRSYAGLAGVWNTGELFF TGTGCCAGCAGGAGCTATGCGGGACTAGCGGGAGTTTGGAACACCGGGGAGCTGTTTTTT
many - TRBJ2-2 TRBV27 CASSLRFSGNTGELFF TGTGCCAGCAGTTTACGGTTTAGCGGGAACACCGGGGAGCTGTTTTTT
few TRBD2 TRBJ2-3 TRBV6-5 CASSLVAGKSTDTQYF TGTGCCAGCAGTTTAGTAGCGGGAAAGAGCACAGATACGCAGTATTTT
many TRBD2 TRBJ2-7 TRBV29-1 CSVDTGGHYEQYF TGCAGCGTTGATACGGGAGGACACTACGAGCAGTACTTC
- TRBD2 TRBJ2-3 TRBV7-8 CASSHERTSGREGDTQYF TGTGCCAGCAGCCACGAGAGGACTAGCGGCCGAGAAGGGGATACGCAGTATTTT
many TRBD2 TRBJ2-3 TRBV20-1 CSAKTSELVVTQYF TGCAGTGCTAAGACTAGCGAGCTCGTGGTTACGCAGTATTTT
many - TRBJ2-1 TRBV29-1 CSVPTTLTYNEQFF TGCAGCGTCCCAACTACCCTCACGTACAATGAGCAGTTCTTC
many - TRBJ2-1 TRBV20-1 CSARGGNEQFF TGCAGTGCTAGAGGGGGCAATGAGCAGTTCTTC
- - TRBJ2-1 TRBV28 CASSAPVVGEQFF TGTGCCAGCAGCGCCCCCGTAGTAGGGGAGCAGTTCTTC
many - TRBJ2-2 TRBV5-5 CASSLSGVYTGELFF TGTGCCAGCAGCTTGTCGGGGGTTTACACCGGGGAGCTGTTTTTT
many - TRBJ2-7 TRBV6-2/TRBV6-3 CASSYTYEQYF TGTGCCAGCAGTTACACCTACGAGCAGTACTTC
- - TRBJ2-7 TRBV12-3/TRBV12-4 CASSLFNRSYEQYF TGTGCCAGCAGTTTATTTAACAGATCCTACGAGCAGTACTTC
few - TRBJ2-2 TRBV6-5 CASRSRDLFTGELFF TGTGCCAGCAGGAGCCGGGACTTGTTCACCGGGGAGCTGTTTTTT
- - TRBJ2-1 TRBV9 CASSVAMEREQFF TGTGCCAGCAGCGTAGCTATGGAGCGCGAGCAGTTCTTC
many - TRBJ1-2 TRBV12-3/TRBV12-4 CASSLNRQGYTF TGTGCCAGCAGTTTGAACAGGCAAGGCTACACCTTC
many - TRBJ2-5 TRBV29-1 CSVEGSGEETQYF TGCAGCGTTGAGGGGTCAGGGGAAGAGACCCAGTACTTC
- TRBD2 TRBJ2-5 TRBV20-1 CSARGLAGEGETQYF TGCAGTGCTAGGGGACTAGCGGGAGAGGGCGAGACCCAGTACTTC